Below are 28 T cell receptor beta chains sequenced from a single sample in a study of T cells after yellow fever vaccination. TCRdb reprocessed the 5' RACE reads with MiXCR, giving one entry per CDR3 protein. The table includes 400,000 to 450,000 distinct CDR3 sequences, 15% to 20% detected once. Here the sequenced sample was PBMCs, taken before the yellow fever booster vaccination. These receptors were collected from a man aged 18 to 29 who received the YFV17D yellow fever vaccine.

The chain carries TRBV5-1 and TRBJ1-2; no definite D call. The CDR3 is 14 residues long. The V gene's germline CDR1 is SGHRS and CDR2 YFSETQ. V lost 4 bases, J lost 0 bases, and 10 bases lay in between. CDR3 sequence: CASSGQAANYGYTF. The CDR3, as DNA: TGCGCCAGCAGCGGGCAGGCCGCTAACTATGGCTACACCTTC.

The chain combines TRBV4-2 with TRBJ2-1; the D gene is possibly TRBD2 (5 bases). There are 15 residues in the CDR3. Deletions cut 5 bases from V and 9 bases from J, with 20 bases between. Germline CDR1 reads LGHNA; CDR2 reads YNFKEQ. The DNA for the CDR3 is TGTGCCAGCAGCTTAAGGGAGTCCCAACTTACTGAGCAGTTCTTC. This translates into CASSLRESQLTEQFF.

The rearrangement uses TRBV6-4 and TRBJ1-6; 10 nucleotides line up with TRBD1. Germline CDR1 is MRHNA and CDR2 is SNTAGT. J lost 8 bases, V lost 5 bases, and 3 bases had no gene match. The CDR3 length is 14 residues. This chain's CDR3 is CASSRQGADSPLHF. The CDR3 nucleotides are TGTGCCAGCAGTCGACAGGGGGCTGATTCACCCCTCCACTTT.

This clonotype was counted only a few times. The chain links TRBV4-1 to TRBJ2-7; TRBD2 is a possible D gene (5 bases). The CDR3 has 14 amino acids. CDR1 MGHRA and CDR2 YSYEKL come from the germline V gene. Deletions cut 4 bases from V and 4 bases from J, with 14 bases between. CDR3 sequence reads: CASSPGPGGYEQYF. CDR3 sequence (DNA): TGCGCCAGCAGCCCCGGCCCCGGAGGTTACGAGCAGTACTTC.

V usage is TRBV7-8 and J usage is TRBJ1-5, with TRBD1 matching over 8 bases. Germline V gene sequence: CDR1 SGHVS, CDR2 FQNEAQ. V was pared by 7 bases and J by 2 bases, with 7 bases of the junction left unmatched. The CDR3 runs to 15 residues. This CDR3 is CASTLTGGGNQPQHF. DNA of the CDR3: TGTGCCAGCACACTTACAGGGGGAGGCAATCAGCCCCAGCATTTT.

This clonotype showed up just a few times. The rearrangement links TRBV4-2 to TRBJ1-1; 7 bases map to TRBD1. This CDR3 has 16 amino acids. CDR1 LGHNA and CDR2 YNFKEQ come from the germline V gene. J gave up 1 base and V 8 bases, and 13 bases lay outside the gene matches. The CDR3: CASYPGGGTANTEAFF. The CDR3 bases are TGTGCCAGCTACCCCGGTGGGGGGACAGCGAACACTGAAGCTTTCTTT.

This clonotype was seen at least ten times. The chain links TRBV12-3 or TRBV12-4 to TRBJ1-2; 9 bases map to TRBD1. This CDR3 region has 14 residues. Unmatched junction bases numbered 11, after V lost 7 bases and J lost 8 bases. The CDR3 spells CASTPGQGYFGYTF. CDR3 nucleotides: TGTGCCAGCACCCCGGGACAGGGATATTTCGGCTACACCTTC.

This clonotype showed up just a few times. The J gene is TRBJ2-4, the V gene TRBV20-1; 13 nucleotides line up with TRBD2. The length of the CDR3 is 17 residues. Germline lookup yields CDR1 DFQATT and CDR2 SNEGSKA (reference sequence). V shed 2 bases and J 3 bases; nucleotides not matched to a gene: 7. Here the CDR3 DNA reads TGCAGTGCTAGATTACTAGCGGGGGGGCGGGTCAAAAACATTCAGTACTTC. It specifies CSARLLAGGRVKNIQYF.

This clonotype was detected only a few times. The chain has TRBV6-5 and TRBJ2-1, with D perhaps matching TRBD2 (6 bases). The CDR3 consists of 11 residues. The germline V gene has CDR1 MNHEY and CDR2 SVGAGI. Trimming removed 6 bases from V and 7 bases from J, with 7 bases in between. Written as DNA, the CDR3 is TGTGCCAGCAGGCTAGCGAATGAGCAGTTCTTC. It is translated as CASRLANEQFF.

The rearrangement uses TRBV29-1 and TRBJ1-2; perhaps TRBD1 as D (5 bases). The CDR3 runs to 13 residues. CDR1 and CDR2 from the germline V gene are SQVTM and ANQGSEA. Trimming pared 5 bases from V and 0 bases from J, leaving 10 bases between. The CDR3 DNA sequence: TGCAGCGTTTGGGACGCGACTAACTATGGCTACACCTTC. Amino acids: CSVWDATNYGYTF.

The chain recombines TRBV10-3 with TRBJ2-5; D is perhaps TRBD1 or TRBD2 (5 bases each). Trimming left V 11 bases short and J 4 bases short, with 17 bases between. The CDR3 runs 13 residues. Germline-derived CDR1 and CDR2 are ENHRY and SYGVKD. In DNA form, the CDR3 reads TGTGCCGGCGGGTCCGGGGCTTCAGAGACCCAGTACTTC. It is translated as CAGGSGASETQYF.

The chain joins TRBV5-1 to TRBJ2-3; a weak D match, TRBD2 (7 bases). Germline lookup yields CDR1 SGHRS and CDR2 YFSETQ. This CDR3 is 15 amino acids long. Trimming took off 3 bases at V and 2 bases at J, with 13 bases between the two ends. As DNA, the CDR3 is TGCGCCAGCAGCTGGGGGCTAGCGGACACAGATACGCAGTATTTT. This sequence encodes CASSWGLADTDTQYF.

This clonotype was recorded at least ten times. The chain has TRBV20-1 and TRBJ2-3; D is unresolved. The CDR3 covers 11 residues. Germline CDR1 and CDR2: DFQATT and SNEGSKA (reference sequence). DNA for the CDR3: TGCAGCGCTCCAGGCACAGATACGCAGTATTTT. It encodes CSAPGTDTQYF.

This chain connects TRBV27 to TRBJ1-1; D is perhaps TRBD1 (6 bases). The germline V gene has CDR1 MNHEY and CDR2 SMNVEV (reference sequence). This CDR3 region has 14 residues. V gave up 7 bases and J gave up 1 base, with 13 bases separating them. CDR3 DNA: TGTGCCAGCAACCTACAGGGTCCGAACACTGAAGCTTTCTTT. Protein sequence: CASNLQGPNTEAFF.

This clonotype appeared a few times. The rearrangement links TRBV7-2 to TRBJ2-2; 7 bases agree with TRBD1. Germline-derived CDR1 and CDR2 are SGHTA and FQGNSA. Trimming cost V 4 bases and J 1 base; bases outside gene matches: 6. This CDR3 spans 16 amino acids. The CDR3 DNA sequence: TGTGCCAGCAGCTCCCCCCGACAGGGGAACACCGGGGAGCTGTTTTTT. This translates into CASSSPRQGNTGELFF. Drawing the rest from reference TRBV7-2 and TRBJ2-2, the complete variable domain is GAGVSQSPSNKVTEKGKDVELRCDPISGHTALYWYRQSLGQGLEFLIYFQGNSAPDKSGLPSDRFSAERTGGSVSTLTIQRTQQEDSAVYLCASSSPRQGNTGELFFGEGSRLTVL.

The genes are TRBV3-1 and TRBJ2-5; TRBD2 agrees at 10 bases. The CDR3 spans 17 residues. Trimming removed 4 bases from V and 1 base from J; junction bases left unmatched: 9. In germline, CDR1 is LGHDT, CDR2 YNNKEL (reference sequence). CDR3 nucleotides: TGTGCCAGCAGCCCAGGGCGGACTAGCGGCCCCCAAGAGACCCAGTACTTC. It yields the protein CASSPGRTSGPQETQYF.

This clonotype is classed as medium-sized (0.01 to 0.1%). The CDR3: CASSLVGTETQYF. The CDR3, as DNA: TGTGCCAGCAGCTTAGTTGGGACGGAGACCCAGTACTTC. The chain uses TRBV7-9 and TRBJ2-5, with D possibly being TRBD1 or TRBD2 (5 bases each). CDR3 size: 13 residues. Deletions cut 1 base from V and 5 bases from J, with 8 bases between. Germline V gene lookup returns CDR1 SEHNR and CDR2 FQNEAQ (reference sequence).

Only a few counts were recorded for this clonotype. The gene calls are TRBV5-1 and TRBJ2-1; 11 bases map to TRBD2. The CDR3 contains 16 residues. J was trimmed by 12 bases and V by 4 bases; bases with no gene match: 15. Germline CDR1 reads SGHRS; CDR2 reads YFSETQ. The CDR3: CASSPEGGSGGALQFF. DNA of the CDR3: TGCGCCAGCAGCCCGGAAGGGGGTAGCGGGGGGGCTCTGCAGTTCTTC.

The V gene is TRBV20-1, the J gene TRBJ2-5; possibly TRBD1 for D (6 bases). The ends were cut back, 4 bases at V and 5 bases at J, with 17 bases in the middle. The CDR3 totals 14 residues. CDR1 and CDR2 from the germline V gene are DFQATT and SNEGSKA (reference sequence). The CDR3 spells CSATLDRTIETQYF. The CDR3 DNA sequence: TGCAGTGCTACCCTAGACAGGACGATCGAGACCCAGTACTTC.

As concerns this clonotype: Lacking the conserved final phenylalanine or tryptophan, this CDR3 likely reflects a read error. The genes are TRBV12-5 and TRBJ2-7; D ambiguous. This CDR3 comprises 11 residues. Trimming stripped 7 bases from V and 3 bases from J, with 7 bases between. Germline CDR1 reads LGHNT; CDR2 reads FRNRAP. The CDR3 sequence is CASAKNYEQYY. Written as DNA, the CDR3 is TGTGCTAGTGCTAAAAACTACGAGCAGTACTAC.

In this sample, this clonotype turned up a few times. V usage is TRBV5-1 and J usage is TRBJ1-2, with TRBD1 identical over 8 bases. The V gene's germline CDR1 is SGHRS and CDR2 YFSETQ. V was clipped by 4 bases and J by 7 bases; unmatched bases: 9. The CDR3 contains 14 residues. DNA of the CDR3: TGCGCCAGCAGCGTATCCGACAGGGGAACTGGCTACACCTTC. This sequence encodes CASSVSDRGTGYTF.

This chain uses TRBV12-3 or TRBV12-4 with TRBJ1-5, with 9 bases that match TRBD1. Trimming took 4 bases from V and 3 from J; bases not matched to a gene: 4. The CDR3 length is 15 residues. Here the CDR3 reads CASSSGTGYNQPQHF. In DNA form, the CDR3 reads TGTGCCAGCAGTTCCGGGACAGGGTACAATCAGCCCCAGCATTTT.

The chain has TRBV27 and TRBJ2-2, with 8 bases fitting TRBD1. The trim removed 7 bases at V and 4 bases at J, leaving 14 bases unmatched. CDR3 length equals 17 residues. Germline loops: CDR1 MNHEY, CDR2 SMNVEV (reference sequence). CDR3 amino acids: CASNPSPGTGSTGELFF. Written as DNA, the CDR3 is TGTGCCAGCAACCCCTCCCCCGGGACAGGATCCACCGGGGAGCTGTTTTTT.

The chain carries TRBV20-1 and TRBJ2-6, with D perhaps TRBD1 (5 bases). V lost 3 bases and J 0 bases, leaving 24 bases between the germline ends. The length of the CDR3 is 20 residues. Germline CDR1 reads DFQATT; CDR2 reads SNEGSKA (reference sequence). This chain's CDR3 is CSASNGTYRFGHSGANVLTF. The CDR3 DNA is TGCAGTGCTAGTAATGGTACTTACAGGTTCGGGCACTCTGGGGCCAACGTCCTGACTTTC.

This clonotype occurred many times. This rearrangement joins TRBV5-4 to TRBJ1-2; D is possibly TRBD1 (6 bases). Germline CDR1 and CDR2: SGHNT and YYREEE (reference sequence). The length of the CDR3 is 14 residues. V lost 4 bases and J 2 bases, leaving 12 bases between the germline ends. CDR3 in amino acids: CASSPTGQNYGYTF. The CDR3 nucleotides are TGTGCCAGCAGCCCCACCGGACAGAACTATGGCTACACCTTC.

The chain recombines TRBV5-1 with TRBJ2-1; D gene ambiguous. The CDR3 length is 14 residues. Trimming took 0 bases from V and 3 from J, leaving 7 bases between them. Per the germline V gene, CDR1 is SGHRS and CDR2 is YFSETQ. In DNA form, the CDR3 reads TGCGCCAGCAGCTTGGAGTTCCTCTACAATGAGCAGTTCTTC. Translation: CASSLEFLYNEQFF.

The chain links TRBV7-9 to TRBJ2-1; D might be TRBD2 (6 bases). The CDR3 spans 12 residues. Germline V gives CDR1 SEHNR, CDR2 FQNEAQ (reference sequence). V was cut by 5 bases and J by 8 bases, with 10 bases left in between. The CDR3 sequence is CASSRPGDEQFF. CDR3 DNA: TGTGCCAGCAGCCGACCGGGGGATGAGCAGTTCTTC. Looking up the rest from reference TRBV7-9 and TRBJ2-1 gives the full variable domain: DTGVSQNPRHKITKRGQNVTFRCDPISEHNRLYWYRQTLGQGPEFLTYFQNEAQLEKSRLLSDRFSAERPKGSFSTLEIQRTEQGDSAMYLCASSRPGDEQFFGPGTRLTVL.

A few counts support this clonotype. The chain uses TRBV6-5 and TRBJ2-3; D not certain. CDR3 length equals 13 residues. V was cut by 2 bases and J by 6 bases, with 9 bases left in between. CDR1 and CDR2 (germline): MNHEY, SVGAGI. Written as DNA, the CDR3 is TGTGCCAGCAGTTACAGCCTCACCGATACGCAGTATTTT. Translated, it gives CASSYSLTDTQYF.